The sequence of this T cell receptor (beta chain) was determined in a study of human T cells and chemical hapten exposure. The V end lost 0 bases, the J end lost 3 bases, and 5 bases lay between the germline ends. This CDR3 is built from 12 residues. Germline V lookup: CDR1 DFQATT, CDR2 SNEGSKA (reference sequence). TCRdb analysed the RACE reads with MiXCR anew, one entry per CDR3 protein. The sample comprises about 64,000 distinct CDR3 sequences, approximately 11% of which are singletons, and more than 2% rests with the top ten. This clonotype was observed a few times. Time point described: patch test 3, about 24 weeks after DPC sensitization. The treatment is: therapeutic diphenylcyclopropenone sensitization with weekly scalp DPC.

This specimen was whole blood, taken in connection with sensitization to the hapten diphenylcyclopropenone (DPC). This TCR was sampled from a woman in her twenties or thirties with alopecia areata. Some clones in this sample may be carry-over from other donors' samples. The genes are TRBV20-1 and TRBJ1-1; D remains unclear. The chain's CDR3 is CSARDGYTEAFF. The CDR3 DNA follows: TGCAGTGCTAGAGACGGGTACACTGAAGCTTTCTTT.